Listed below are T cell receptor beta chains from one sample, sequenced in a study of OX40 agonist ivuxolimab in advanced cancers. Libraries were prepared by immunoSEQ multiplex PCR; TCRdb keeps only in-frame clonotypes and omits some of them. The sample includes about 86,000 clones, 75% to 95% of them seen just once. Sample: CD4+ or CD8+ T cells sorted from blood, taken in a trial of the OX40 agonist ivuxolimab. The receptors derive from an adult with an advanced solid tumor such as melanoma, head and neck, liver or kidney cancer. Each CDR3 is given with its conserved first and last residue. Part of the rows lack a size; the others show once, few, many or a class for expanded clones.

V	size	length	CDR3
TRBV7-9	NA	16	CASRGLAGDFSYEQYF
TRBV6-5	NA	14	CASSLAGGFYEQYF
TRBV29-1	NA	17	CSVEGESSGKNTDTQYF
TRBV30	NA	13	CAWETGKGEKLFF
TRBV6-1	medium-sized	15	CASSEASGSYNEQFF
TRBV7-2	NA	16	CASSSWLAGGYNEQFF
TRBV7-9	NA	16	CASSLGPRGNTGELFF
TRBV4-1	NA	15	CASSQKGQGNTEAFF
TRBV6-5	NA	13	CASSYGVFTEAFF
TRBV19	NA	13	CASTVGTGNEQFF
TRBV11-2	NA	14	CASSLDSWGYEQYF
TRBV19	NA	13	CASSIAQSYEQYF
TRBV7-3	NA	14	CASSPQPGGNEQFF
TRBV10-3	NA	16	CAISELQVGGTYEQYF
TRBV13	NA	12	CASSLNNYGYTF
TRBV5-6	once	15	CASSLARWSTDTQYF
TRBV6-6	NA	14	CASTKSSGTDTQYF
TRBV7-8	NA	16	CASSLAGPRSYNEQFF
TRBV7-9	NA	14	CASKKEGSNTEAFF
TRBV9	NA	16	CASSVGGTSQGDTQYF
TRBV27	NA	13	CASSLYGNTEAFF